The present TCR beta chain was sequenced within a study of beta chain features in type 1 diabetes. About the research overall: Summed over all samples, the examined sorted cells came to 100 million to 130 million. Findings and limits, study-wide: The study notes PCR might favor shorter templates equally in patients and controls. There was a moderate but significant shortening of TCRB CDR3s in all four CD4+ subsets of Type 1 diabetes patients.

What was sequenced were expressed TCRB transcripts, since all of the isolated RNA had been reverse transcribed. Produced via immunoSEQ multiplex PCR; TCRdb's table is partial and in-frame only. The table shows about 41,000 clones, with 65% to 80% occurring only once. Unmatched junction bases numbered 2, after V lost 2 bases and J lost 0 bases. The germline V gene has CDR1 GTSNPN and CDR2 SVGIG (reference sequence). The CDR3 length is 14 residues. Approximately 0.11 L of blood, on average, came from one heparinised draw per donor. The sample holds a few counts of this clone. The antigen is unknown. The specimen was Tregs from blood. The clonotype originates from a man between 25 and 39 years old with type 1 diabetes. Some clones in this sample may be carry-over from other donors' samples. V and J are TRBV30 and TRBJ2-3; 7 bases map to TRBD2. The CDR3 region has the DNA TGTGCCTGGAGTCACGGGGGGAGCACAGATACGCAGTATTTT. It codes for CAWSHGGSTDTQYF. Complete variable domain (other parts from reference TRBV30 and TRBJ2-3): SQTIHQWPATLVQPVGSPLSLECTVEGTSNPNLYWYRQAAGRGLQLLFYSVGIGQISSEVPQNLSASRPQDRQFILSSKKLLLSDSGFYLCAWSHGGSTDTQYFGPGTRLTVL.